The 6 T cell receptor beta chains listed next were all sequenced from one sample in a study of post-analysis software for immune sequencing data. General study results and limits: Relative to controls, patients had five TRBV segments at higher frequency, with TRBV5-6, TRBV5-1 and TRBV20-1 among these.

Libraries were made from TCR beta cDNA, and they carried unique molecular identifiers. MiXCR, run by TCRdb on the PCR reads, gives a single entry per CDR3 protein. The sample carries roughly 650,000 distinct CDR3 sequences, more than 50% recorded once. Their cognate antigens are unknown. Sample: blood. The origin of the receptors is a girl aged 2 to 9 with multiple sclerosis.

The chain couples TRBV5-5 to TRBJ2-7; D gene uncertain. The germline V gene encodes CDR1 SGHKS and CDR2 YYEKEE (reference sequence). The V gene lost 3 bases and the J gene lost 0 bases, with 10 bases spanning the gap. CDR3 length equals 14 residues. CDR3 DNA sequence: TGTGCCAGCAGCTGCGCGACCCTCTCCTACGAGCAGTACTTC. This translates into CASSCATLSYEQYF.

As regards this clonotype: An end of the junction does not agree with germline; a read error may underlie this. The chain employs TRBV5-1 and TRBJ2-4; D might be TRBD2 (6 bases). Near its end, the DNA agrees better with TRBJ2-7, so the J call may be wrong. In germline, CDR1 is SGHRS, CDR2 YFSETQ. This CDR3 comprises 14 residues. The CDR3 here is CASSLDPGSYEQYF. CDR3 in DNA: TGTGCCAGCAGCTTAGATCCCGGGAGCTACGAGCAGTACTTC.

This rearrangement joins TRBV7-2 to TRBJ1-2; the match to TRBD1 covers 8 bases. The CDR3 is 15 residues long. Germline V CDR1 and CDR2: SGHTA, FQGNSA. Trimming removed 1 base from V and 8 bases from J; junction bases left unmatched: 9. The CDR3 sequence is CASSLGAGGFQGYTF. Here the CDR3 DNA reads TGTGCCAGCAGCTTAGGCGCAGGGGGCTTTCAAGGCTACACCTTC.

The rearrangement uses TRBV29-1 and TRBJ2-1; D might be TRBD1 (7 bases). V dropped 3 bases and J dropped 4 bases, with 19 bases sitting between them. The CDR3 contains 16 residues. CDR1 and CDR2 (germline): SQVTM, ANQGSEA. CDR3 nucleotides: TGCAGCGTTGAGGGGGGCAGGGGGGCCACTTACAATGAGCAGTTCTTC. Amino acids: CSVEGGRGATYNEQFF.

V usage is TRBV29-1 and J usage is TRBJ1-1, with D uncertain. CDR3 size: 13 residues. CDR1 and CDR2 from the germline V gene are SQVTM and ANQGSEA. Between the trimmed V and J ends, which lost 2 bases and 0 bases, there was a span of 7 bases. The CDR3 is CSVEYLLNTEAFF. The CDR3 bases are TGCAGCGTTGAATACTTACTGAACACTGAAGCTTTCTTT.

V gene TRBV11-2 combines with J gene TRBJ1-1, with D uncertain. This CDR3 region has 17 residues. Germline CDR1 SGHAT, CDR2 FQNNGV. V lost 5 bases and J lost 4, with 23 bases in between. The CDR3 region has the DNA TGTGCCAGCAGCCCATGGGGTGGTACGGGAGTGGGCACTGAAGCTTTCTTT. Residues: CASSPWGGTGVGTEAFF.